The entry below describes one T cell receptor beta chain. This record comes from a study of blood T cell repertoires in COVID-19. Overall study context: Samples representing acute and convalescent COVID-19 were sourced from the United States, Italy and Spain. PBMCs, B-cell-depleted T cells, or T cells were the source of the cDNA or gDNA that made up the material.

Original handling: Amplification of reference gene primers was used by the study to estimate nucleated cell counts. Sequencing was performed with immunoSEQ multiplex PCR; in TCRdb, only in-frame clones are kept and a portion is missing. That table is the source of V, J and clone size, and D and trimming were worked out from the DNA. The sample holds around 280,000 clones, roughly 86% seen once. The CDR3 runs to 14 residues. Trimming took off 1 base at V and 3 bases at J, with 6 bases between the two ends. Germline V gene data show CDR1 as LGHNA and CDR2 as YSLEER. The source is a woman aged 30 to 39 who had recovered from COVID-19. Sequencing used peripheral blood. The V and J genes are TRBV4-3 and TRBJ2-2; D gene unclear. CDR3 nucleotide sequence: TGCGCCAGCAGCCAAGCCCGGTACACCGGGGAGCTGTTTTTT. Its protein is CASSQARYTGELFF.